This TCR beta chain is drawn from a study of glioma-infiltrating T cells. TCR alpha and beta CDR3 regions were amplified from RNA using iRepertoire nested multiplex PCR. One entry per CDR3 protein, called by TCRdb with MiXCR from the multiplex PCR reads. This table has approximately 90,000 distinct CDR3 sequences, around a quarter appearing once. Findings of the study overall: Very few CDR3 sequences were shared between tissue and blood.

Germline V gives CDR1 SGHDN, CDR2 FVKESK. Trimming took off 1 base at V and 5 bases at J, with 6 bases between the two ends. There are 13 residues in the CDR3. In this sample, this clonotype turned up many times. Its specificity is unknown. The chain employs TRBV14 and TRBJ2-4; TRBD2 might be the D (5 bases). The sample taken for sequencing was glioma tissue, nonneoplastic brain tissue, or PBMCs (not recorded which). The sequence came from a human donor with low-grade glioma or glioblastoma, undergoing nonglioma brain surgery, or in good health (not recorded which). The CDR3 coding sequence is TGTGCCAGCAGCCAAGCCGGGGAAAACATTCAGTACTTC. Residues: CASSQAGENIQYF. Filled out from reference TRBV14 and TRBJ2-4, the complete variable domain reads EAGVTQFPSHSVIEKGQTVTLRCDPISGHDNLYWYRRVMGKEIKFLLHFVKESKQDESGMPNNRFLAERTGGTYSTLKVQPAELEDSGVYFCASSQAGENIQYFGAGTRLSVL.